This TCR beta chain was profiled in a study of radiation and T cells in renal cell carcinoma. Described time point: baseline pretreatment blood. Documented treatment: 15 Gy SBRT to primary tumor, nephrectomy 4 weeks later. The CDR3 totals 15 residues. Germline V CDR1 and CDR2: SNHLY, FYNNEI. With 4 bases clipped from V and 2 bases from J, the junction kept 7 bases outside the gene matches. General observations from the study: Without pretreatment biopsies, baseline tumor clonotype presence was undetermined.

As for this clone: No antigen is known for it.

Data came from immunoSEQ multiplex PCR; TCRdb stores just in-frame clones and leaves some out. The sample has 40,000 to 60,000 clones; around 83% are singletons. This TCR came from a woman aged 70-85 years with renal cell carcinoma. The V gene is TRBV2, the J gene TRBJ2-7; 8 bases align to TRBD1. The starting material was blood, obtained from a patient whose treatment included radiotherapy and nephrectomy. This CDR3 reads CASSGEAGGPYEQYF. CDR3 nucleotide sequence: TGTGCCAGCAGTGGAGAAGCAGGGGGCCCCTACGAGCAGTACTTC.